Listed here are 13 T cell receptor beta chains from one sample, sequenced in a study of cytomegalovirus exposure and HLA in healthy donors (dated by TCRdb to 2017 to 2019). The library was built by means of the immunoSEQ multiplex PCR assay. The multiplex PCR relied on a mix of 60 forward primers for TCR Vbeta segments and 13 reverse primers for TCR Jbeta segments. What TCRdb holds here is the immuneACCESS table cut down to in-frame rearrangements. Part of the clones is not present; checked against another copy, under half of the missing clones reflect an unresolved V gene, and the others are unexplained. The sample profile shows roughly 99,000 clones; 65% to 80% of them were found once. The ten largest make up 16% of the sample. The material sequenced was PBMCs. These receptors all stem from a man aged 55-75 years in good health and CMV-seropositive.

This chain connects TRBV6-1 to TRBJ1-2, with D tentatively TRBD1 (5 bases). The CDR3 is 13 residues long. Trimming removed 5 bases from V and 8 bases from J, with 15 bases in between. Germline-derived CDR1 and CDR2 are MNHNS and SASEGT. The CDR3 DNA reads TGTGCCAGCAGTCCGGGGGGATTCGGCGGCTACACCTTC. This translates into CASSPGGFGGYTF.

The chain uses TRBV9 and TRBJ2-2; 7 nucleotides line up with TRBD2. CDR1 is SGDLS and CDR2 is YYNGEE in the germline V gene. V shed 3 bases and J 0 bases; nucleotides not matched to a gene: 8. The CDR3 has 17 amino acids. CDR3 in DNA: TGTGCCAGCAGCGACCAGGGCGGGGGAACGAACACCGGGGAGCTGTTTTTT. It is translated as CASSDQGGGTNTGELFF.

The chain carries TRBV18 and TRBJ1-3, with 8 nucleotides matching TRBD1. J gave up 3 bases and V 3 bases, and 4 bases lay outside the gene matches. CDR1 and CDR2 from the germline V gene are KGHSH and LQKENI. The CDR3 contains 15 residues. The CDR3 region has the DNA TGTGCCAGCTCACCTCCAGACAGGGGTGGAAACACCATATATTTT. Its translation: CASSPPDRGGNTIYF.

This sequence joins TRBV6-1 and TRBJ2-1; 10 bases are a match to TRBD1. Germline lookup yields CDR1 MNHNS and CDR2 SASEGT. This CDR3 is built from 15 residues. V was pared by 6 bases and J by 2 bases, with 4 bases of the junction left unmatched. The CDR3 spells CASSTGTGAYNEQFF. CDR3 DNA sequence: TGTGCCAGCAGCACCGGGACAGGGGCCTACAATGAGCAGTTCTTC.

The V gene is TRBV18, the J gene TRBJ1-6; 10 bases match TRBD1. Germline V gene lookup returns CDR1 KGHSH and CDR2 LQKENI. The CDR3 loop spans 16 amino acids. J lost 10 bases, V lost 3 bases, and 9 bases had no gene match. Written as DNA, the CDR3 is TGTGCCAGCTCACCGCGAGACAGGGGGCAAAAATCACCCCTCCACTTT. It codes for CASSPRDRGQKSPLHF.

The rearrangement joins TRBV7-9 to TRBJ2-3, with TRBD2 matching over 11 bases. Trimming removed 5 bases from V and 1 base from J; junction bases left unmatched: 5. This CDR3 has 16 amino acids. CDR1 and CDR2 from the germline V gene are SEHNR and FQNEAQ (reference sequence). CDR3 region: CASSRMTSGGTDTQYF. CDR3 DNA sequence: TGTGCCAGCAGCCGAATGACTAGCGGGGGCACAGATACGCAGTATTTT.

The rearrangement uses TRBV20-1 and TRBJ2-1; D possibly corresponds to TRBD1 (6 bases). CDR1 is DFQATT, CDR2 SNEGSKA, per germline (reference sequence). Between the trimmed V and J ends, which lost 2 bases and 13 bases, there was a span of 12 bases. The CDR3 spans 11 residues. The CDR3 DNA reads TGCAGTGCTAGAATAGGGACACACCAGTTCTTC. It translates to CSARIGTHQFF.

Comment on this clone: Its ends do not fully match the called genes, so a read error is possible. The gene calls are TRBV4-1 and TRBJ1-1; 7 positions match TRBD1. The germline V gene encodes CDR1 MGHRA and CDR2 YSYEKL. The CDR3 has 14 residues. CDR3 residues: CASSRTTGNPEAFF. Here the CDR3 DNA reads TGCGCCAGCAGCCGGACGACAGGGAACCCTGAAGCTTTCTTT.

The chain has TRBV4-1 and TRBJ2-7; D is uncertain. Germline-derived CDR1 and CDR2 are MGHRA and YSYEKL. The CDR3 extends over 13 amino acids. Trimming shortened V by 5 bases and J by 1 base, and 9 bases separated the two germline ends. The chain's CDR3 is CASSLPGSYEQYF. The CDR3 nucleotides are TGCGCCAGCAGCTTGCCAGGTTCCTACGAGCAGTACTTC.

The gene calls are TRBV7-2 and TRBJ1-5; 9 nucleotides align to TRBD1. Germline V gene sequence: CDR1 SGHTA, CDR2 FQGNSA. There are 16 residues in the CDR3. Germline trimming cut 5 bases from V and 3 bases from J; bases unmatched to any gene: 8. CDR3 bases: TGTGCCAGCAGCCCAACGGACAGGGGTTCCAATCAGCCCCAGCATTTT. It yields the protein CASSPTDRGSNQPQHF.

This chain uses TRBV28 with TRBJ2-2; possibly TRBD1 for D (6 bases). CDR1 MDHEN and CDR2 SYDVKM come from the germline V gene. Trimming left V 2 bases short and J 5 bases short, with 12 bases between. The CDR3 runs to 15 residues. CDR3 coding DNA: TGTGCCAGCAGTTTAGAGGGGGAGATTACCGGGGAGCTGTTTTTT. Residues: CASSLEGEITGELFF.

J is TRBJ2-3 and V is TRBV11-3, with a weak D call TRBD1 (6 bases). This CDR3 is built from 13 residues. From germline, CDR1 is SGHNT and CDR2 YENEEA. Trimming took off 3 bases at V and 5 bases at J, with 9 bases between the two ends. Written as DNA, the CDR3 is TGTGCCAGCAGCTTCTCACAGGGAGATACGCAGTATTTT. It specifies CASSFSQGDTQYF.

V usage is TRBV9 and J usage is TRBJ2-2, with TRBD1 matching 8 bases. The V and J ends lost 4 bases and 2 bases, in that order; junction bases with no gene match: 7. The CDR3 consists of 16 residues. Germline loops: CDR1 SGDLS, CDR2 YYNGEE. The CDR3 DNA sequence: TGTGCCAGCAGCCCCAGACAGGGGAGAAACACCGGGGAGCTGTTTTTT. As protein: CASSPRQGRNTGELFF. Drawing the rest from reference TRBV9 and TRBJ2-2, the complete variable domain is DSGVTQTPKHLITATGQRVTLRCSPRSGDLSVYWYQQSLDQGLQFLIQYYNGEERAKGNILERFSAQQFPDLHSELNLSSLELGDSALYFCASSPRQGRNTGELFFGEGSRLTVL.